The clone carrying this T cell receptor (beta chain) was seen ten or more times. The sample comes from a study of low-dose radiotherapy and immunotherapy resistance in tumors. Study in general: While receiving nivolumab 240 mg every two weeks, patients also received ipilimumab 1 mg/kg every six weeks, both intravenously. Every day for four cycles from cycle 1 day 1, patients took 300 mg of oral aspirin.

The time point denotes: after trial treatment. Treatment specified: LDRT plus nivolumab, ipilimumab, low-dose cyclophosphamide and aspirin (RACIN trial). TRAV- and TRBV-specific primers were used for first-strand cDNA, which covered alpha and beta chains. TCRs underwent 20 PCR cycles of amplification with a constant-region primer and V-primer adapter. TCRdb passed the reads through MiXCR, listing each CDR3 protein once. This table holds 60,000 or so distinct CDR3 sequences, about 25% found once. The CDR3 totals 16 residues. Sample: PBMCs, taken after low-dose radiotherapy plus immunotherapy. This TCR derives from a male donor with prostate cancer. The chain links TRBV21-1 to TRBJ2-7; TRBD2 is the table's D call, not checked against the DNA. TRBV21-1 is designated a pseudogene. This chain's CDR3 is CASSKGILASVLEQYF. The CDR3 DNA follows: TGTGCCAGCAGCAAAGGGATTCTAGCTTCCGTTCTCGAGCAGTACTTC.